This T cell receptor (beta chain) was captured by sequencing in a study of T cell changes during pregnancy in multiple sclerosis. TCRdb's copy holds only in-frame clones and misses some; the assay was immunoSEQ multiplex PCR. The sample yields about 34,000 clones, 70% to 90% seen once. The receptor was derived from a female donor with multiple sclerosis, enrolled in a pregnancy study. The source material was CD8+ T cells from peripheral blood mononuclear cells, sampled in the third trimester of pregnancy.

The CDR3: CASSVLGASYEQYF. The CDR3 bases are TGTGCCAGCAGTGTGCTGGGGGCCTCCTACGAGCAGTACTTC. This chain connects TRBV6-1 to TRBJ2-7; tentatively, D is TRBD1 (6 bases). CDR1 is MNHNS, CDR2 SASEGT, per germline. This CDR3 region has 14 residues. The V gene lost 4 bases and the J gene lost 0 bases, with 10 bases spanning the gap.